Sequencing of this T cell receptor beta chain was carried out in a study of control samples from healthy donors and cancer patients. Looked up from germline, CDR1 is MNHNY and CDR2 is SVGAGI (reference sequence). This CDR3 has 16 residues. The V and J ends lost 0 bases and 2 bases respectively, with 14 bases between them. This table comes from immunoSEQ multiplex PCR, and its TCRdb copy is limited to in-frame clones, with some not included. The sample lists about 130,000 clones, 85% to 95% seen once, with 13% to 15% in the top ten. This clone showed up just a few times. This receptor was identified in a man in his 60s with colorectal cancer. What was sequenced was PBMCs. This chain links TRBV6-6 with TRBJ2-7; a weak D match, TRBD1 (5 bases). The CDR3 region is CASSYSRQGNTYEQYF. The CDR3 DNA sequence: TGTGCCAGCAGTTACTCTAGGCAGGGAAATACCTACGAGCAGTACTTC.